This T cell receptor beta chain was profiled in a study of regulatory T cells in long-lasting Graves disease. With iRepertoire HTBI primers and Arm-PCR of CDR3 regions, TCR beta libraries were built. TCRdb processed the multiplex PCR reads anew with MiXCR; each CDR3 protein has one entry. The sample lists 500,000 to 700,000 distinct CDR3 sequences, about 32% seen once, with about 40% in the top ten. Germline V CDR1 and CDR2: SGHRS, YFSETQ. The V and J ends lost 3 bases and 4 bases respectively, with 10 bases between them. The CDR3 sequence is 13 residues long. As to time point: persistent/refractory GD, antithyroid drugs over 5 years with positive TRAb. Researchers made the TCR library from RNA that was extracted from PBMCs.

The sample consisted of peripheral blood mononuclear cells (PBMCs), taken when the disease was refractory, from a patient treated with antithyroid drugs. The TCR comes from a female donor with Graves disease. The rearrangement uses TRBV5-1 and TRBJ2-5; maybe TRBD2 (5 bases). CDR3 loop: CASSSLAPETQYF. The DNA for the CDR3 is TGCGCCAGCAGCTCCTTAGCGCCAGAGACCCAGTACTTC.